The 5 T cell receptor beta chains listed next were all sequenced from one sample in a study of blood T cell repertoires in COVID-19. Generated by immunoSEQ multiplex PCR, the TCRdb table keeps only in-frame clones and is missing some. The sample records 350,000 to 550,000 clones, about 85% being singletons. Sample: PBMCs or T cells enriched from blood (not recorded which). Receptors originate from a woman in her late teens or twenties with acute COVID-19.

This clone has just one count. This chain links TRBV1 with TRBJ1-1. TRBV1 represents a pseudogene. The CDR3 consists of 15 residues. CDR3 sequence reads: CTSSQDWRGNTEAFF. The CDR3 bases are TGCACCAGCAGCCAAGATTGGAGGGGGAACACTGAAGCTTTCTTT.

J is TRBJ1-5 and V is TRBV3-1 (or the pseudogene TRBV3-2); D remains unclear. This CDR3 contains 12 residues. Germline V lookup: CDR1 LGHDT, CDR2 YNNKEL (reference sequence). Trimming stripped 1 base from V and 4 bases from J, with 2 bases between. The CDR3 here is CASSQVNQPQHF. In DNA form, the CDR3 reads TGTGCCAGCAGCCAAGTAAATCAGCCCCAGCATTTT.

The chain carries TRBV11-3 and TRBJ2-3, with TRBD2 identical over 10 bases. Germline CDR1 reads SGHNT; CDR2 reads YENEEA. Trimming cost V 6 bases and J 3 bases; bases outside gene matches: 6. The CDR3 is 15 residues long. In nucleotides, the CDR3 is TGTGCCAGCAGTTCCAGCGGGGGGGCGACAGATACGCAGTATTTT. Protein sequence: CASSSSGGATDTQYF.

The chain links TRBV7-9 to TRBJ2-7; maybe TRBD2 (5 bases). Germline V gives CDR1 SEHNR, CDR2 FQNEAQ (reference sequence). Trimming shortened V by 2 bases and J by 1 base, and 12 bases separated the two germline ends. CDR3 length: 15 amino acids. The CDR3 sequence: CASSLSGGKSYEQYF. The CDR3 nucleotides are TGTGCCAGCAGCTTAAGTGGAGGAAAGTCCTACGAGCAGTACTTC.

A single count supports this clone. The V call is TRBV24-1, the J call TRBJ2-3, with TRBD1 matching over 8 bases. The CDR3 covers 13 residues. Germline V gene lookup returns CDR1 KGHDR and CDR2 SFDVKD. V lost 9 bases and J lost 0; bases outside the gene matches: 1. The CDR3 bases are TGTGCCACCGGACAGGGAAGCACAGATACGCAGTATTTT. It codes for CATGQGSTDTQYF.